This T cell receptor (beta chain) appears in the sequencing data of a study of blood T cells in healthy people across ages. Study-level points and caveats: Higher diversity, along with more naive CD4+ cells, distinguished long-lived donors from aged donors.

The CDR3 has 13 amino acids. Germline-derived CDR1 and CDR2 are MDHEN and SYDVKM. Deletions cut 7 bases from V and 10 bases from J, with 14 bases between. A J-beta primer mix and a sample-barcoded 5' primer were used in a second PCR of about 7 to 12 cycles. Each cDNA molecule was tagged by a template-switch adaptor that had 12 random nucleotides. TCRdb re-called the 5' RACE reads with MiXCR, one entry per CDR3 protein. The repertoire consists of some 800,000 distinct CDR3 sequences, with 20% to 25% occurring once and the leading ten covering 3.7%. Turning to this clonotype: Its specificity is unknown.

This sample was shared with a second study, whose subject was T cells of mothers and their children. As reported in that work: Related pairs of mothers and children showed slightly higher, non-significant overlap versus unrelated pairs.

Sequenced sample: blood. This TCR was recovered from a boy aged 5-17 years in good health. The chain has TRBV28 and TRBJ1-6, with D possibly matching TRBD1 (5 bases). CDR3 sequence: CASTPDTNSPLHF. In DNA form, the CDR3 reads TGTGCCAGCACTCCGGACACTAACTCACCCCTCCACTTT.